These 15 T cell receptor beta chains originate from one sample sequenced in a study of blood T cell repertoires in COVID-19. Sequencing was performed with immunoSEQ multiplex PCR; in TCRdb, only in-frame clones are kept and a portion is missing. The data show about 170,000 clones, roughly 78% seen once. The specimen was PBMCs or T cells enriched from blood (not recorded which). These receptors were collected from a woman aged 65 to 85 in a cohort exposed to, infected with or recovered from COVID-19 (not recorded which).

With regard to this clone: This sample also contains other DNA sequences that code for the same CDR3. The rearrangement links TRBV5-1 to TRBJ1-1; D is perhaps TRBD1 (6 bases). V lost 3 bases and J lost 0, with 9 bases in between. CDR3 length: 14 residues. Germline CDR1 SGHRS, CDR2 YFSETQ. DNA for the CDR3: TGCGCCAGCAGCTCCCAGGGGTTGAACACTGAAGCTTTCTTT. Its translation is CASSSQGLNTEAFF.

The chain combines TRBV5-1 with TRBJ1-4; TRBD1 matches 7 bases. Germline loops: CDR1 SGHRS, CDR2 YFSETQ. The CDR3 has 17 residues. V trimming: 0 bases; J trimming: 0 bases; junction bases outside the gene matches: 5. The CDR3 DNA reads TGCGCCAGCAGCTTGGATCCACAGGGGACAACTAATGAAAAACTGTTTTTT. Its translation is CASSLDPQGTTNEKLFF.

V and J are TRBV7-3 and TRBJ2-4; possible D gene TRBD1, 6 bases. The CDR3 is 13 amino acids. Germline V CDR1 and CDR2: SGHTA, FQGTGA. Trimming removed 1 base from V and 8 bases from J, with 9 bases in between. CDR3 nucleotides: TGTGCCAGCAGCTTAAATTCAGGGGACATTCAGTACTTC. Residues: CASSLNSGDIQYF.

The chain is built from TRBV6-1 and TRBJ2-7; D gene ambiguous. The CDR3 spans 13 residues. Trimming left V 2 bases short and J 2 bases short, with 7 bases between. Per germline, CDR1 MNHNS and CDR2 SASEGT. The CDR3 reads CASSEYVPYEQYF. The CDR3 coding sequence is TGTGCCAGCAGTGAATATGTTCCCTACGAGCAGTACTTC.

This rearrangement joins TRBV18 to TRBJ1-1; D perhaps matches TRBD1 (6 bases). Germline loops: CDR1 KGHSH, CDR2 LQKENI. CDR3 length: 14 residues. V was pared by 8 bases and J by 3 bases, with 16 bases between. This CDR3 reads CASALQGMDTEAFF. The CDR3 coding sequence is TGTGCCAGCGCCTTACAGGGTATGGACACTGAAGCTTTCTTT.

The chain couples TRBV27 to TRBJ2-2; TRBD1 aligns across 7 bases. This CDR3 is built from 16 residues. Looked up from germline, CDR1 is MNHEY and CDR2 is SMNVEV (reference sequence). V shed 6 bases and J 4 bases; nucleotides not matched to a gene: 11. The CDR3 DNA reads TGTGCCAGCAGCCCCGACAGGGTCTACGGCACCGGGGAGCTGTTTTTT. It is translated as CASSPDRVYGTGELFF.

This clone appeared a few times. The V gene is TRBV28, the J gene TRBJ1-6; D unclear. The CDR3 length is 14 residues. Trimming shortened V by 6 bases and J by 0 bases, and 6 bases separated the two germline ends. Germline assignment: CDR1 MDHEN and CDR2 SYDVKM. Here the CDR3 reads CASSSSSYNSPLHF. The CDR3 DNA reads TGTGCCAGCAGCTCGAGCTCCTATAATTCACCCCTCCACTTT.

The chain has TRBV11-2 and TRBJ2-5; possibly TRBD2 for D (5 bases). The germline gives CDR1 SGHAT, CDR2 FQNNGV. This CDR3 is 15 amino acids long. The V and J ends lost 1 base and 4 bases respectively, with 13 bases between them. In DNA, the CDR3 is TGTGCCAGCAGCTTAGTCGGGATACGGGGAGAGACCCAGTACTTC. It encodes CASSLVGIRGETQYF.

This sequence joins TRBV19 and TRBJ1-2; 7 bases are shared with TRBD1. The V gene's germline CDR1 is LNHDA and CDR2 SQIVND (reference sequence). V was pared by 9 bases and J by 6 bases, with 22 bases of the junction left unmatched. CDR3 length equals 17 residues. The CDR3 is CASRRPLGRQGGDGYTF. As DNA, the CDR3 is TGTGCCAGCCGTCGTCCCTTAGGAAGACAGGGAGGTGATGGCTACACCTTC.

This chain connects TRBV10-1 to TRBJ2-7, with 9 bases lining up with TRBD1. CDR1 and CDR2 from the germline V gene are WNHNN and SYGVQD (reference sequence). Losses at the gene ends were 4 bases for V and 3 bases for J; bases not matched to a gene: 7. This CDR3 spans 15 amino acids. Here the CDR3 reads CASSGLGQGLYEQYF. The CDR3 DNA sequence: TGCGCCAGCAGTGGCCTGGGACAGGGCCTCTACGAGCAGTACTTC.

This chain joins TRBV20-1 and TRBJ2-7; D might be TRBD2 (6 bases). V was cut by 5 bases and J by 1 base, with 6 bases left in between. The germline V gene has CDR1 DFQATT and CDR2 SNEGSKA (reference sequence). The CDR3 is made up of 11 amino acids. For the CDR3, the DNA is TGCAGTGCTGGGACTTCCTACGAGCAGTACTTC. Translation: CSAGTSYEQYF.

This clone turned up a few times. The chain joins TRBV7-2 to TRBJ2-5, with D uncertain. The germline V and J ends were trimmed by 9 bases and 3 bases, with 14 bases remaining between them. The CDR3 loop spans 13 amino acids. In germline, CDR1 is SGHTA, CDR2 FQGNSA. CDR3 DNA sequence: TGTGCCAGTCGCGGCGGCTACGAAGAGACCCAGTACTTC. Protein: CASRGGYEETQYF.

This clone was seen more than once but under ten times. The chain uses TRBV19 and TRBJ1-1; no reliable D call. V was clipped by 3 bases and J by 3 bases, with 8 bases between them. CDR3 length equals 13 residues. Germline V CDR1 and CDR2: LNHDA, SQIVND (reference sequence). CDR3 nucleotides: TGTGCCAGTAGTATTCAACAGTACACTGAAGCTTTCTTT. Its translation: CASSIQQYTEAFF. The entire variable domain, with the rest obtained from reference TRBV19 and TRBJ1-1, is as follows: DGGITQSPKYLFRKEGQNVTLSCEQNLNHDAMYWYRQDPGQGLRLIYYSQIVNDFQKGDIAEGYSVSREKKESFPLTVTSAQKNPTAFYLCASSIQQYTEAFFGQGTRLTVV.

V gene TRBV6-5 combines with J gene TRBJ1-2; TRBD1 agrees at 7 bases. The CDR3 length is 14 residues. Germline-derived CDR1 and CDR2 are MNHEY and SVGAGI. V gave up 7 bases and J gave up 4 bases; unmatched junction bases: 9. CDR3 nucleotides: TGTGCCAGCACTGCAGGGGGATGGGGCTATGGCTACACCTTC. It is translated as CASTAGGWGYGYTF.

This chain links TRBV7-6 with TRBJ2-7; tentatively, D is TRBD1 (6 bases). Germline CDR1 is SGHVS and CDR2 is FNYEAQ. This CDR3 comprises 13 residues. V was trimmed by 5 bases and J by 2 bases, leaving 10 bases between them. The CDR3 DNA reads TGTGCCAGCAGCCCCCAGGGGCCCTACGAGCAGTACTTC. It specifies CASSPQGPYEQYF.